This T cell receptor (beta chain) originates from a study of T cell repertoires in cytomegalovirus infection. Study-level information: The authors used CMV epitopes that were HLA-C-restricted (recently identified) and HLA-B-restricted (well studied). General study points: Ex vivo, HLA-C-restricted CMV-specific TCR beta clonotypes prevailed over the rest of the response.

Turning to this clonotype: What it recognizes is unknown.

TCRdb fed the reads into MiXCR, producing one record per CDR3 protein. Here the sample spans some 800,000 distinct CDR3 sequences, 25% to 30% being singletons. V lost 1 base to trimming and J lost 0 bases, with 9 bases between them. The germline V gene encodes CDR1 SQVTM and CDR2 ANQGSEA. The CDR3 loop spans 14 amino acids. This material consisted of cultured CD8+ T cells from PBMCs, taken from culture after CMV antigen stimulation. V is TRBV29-1 and J is TRBJ1-1, with D possibly matching TRBD1 (5 bases). This TCR was recovered from a human donor in good health (CMV status not recorded). Some clones in this sample may be carry-over from other donors' samples. The CDR3 region is CSVEGGRVNTEAFF. DNA of the CDR3: TGCAGCGTTGAAGGAGGCAGGGTGAACACTGAAGCTTTCTTT.